This T cell receptor beta chain emerged from a study of T cell responses to AZD1222 COVID-19 vaccine. As to this clone: Its target is not known.

The study, taken as a whole, reports: A reported finding is that nearly half of spike-specific TCRs target unmutated variant regions.

V dropped 7 bases and J dropped 0 bases, with 13 bases sitting between them. This CDR3 is 14 amino acids long. Germline assignment: CDR1 LNHDA and CDR2 SQIVND (reference sequence). TCRdb's copy holds only in-frame clones and misses some; the assay was immunoSEQ multiplex PCR. Among tens of thousands of clones, around nine tenths were seen once, and the ten largest hold around 10%. The receptor's source is an adult who received the AZD1222 COVID-19 vaccine. The gene calls are TRBV19 and TRBJ2-7; TRBD1 or TRBD2 may be the D gene (5 bases each). The starting material was peripheral blood, obtained 28 days after the second AZD1222 dose. The CDR3 reads CASNRDGNSYEQYF. CDR3 bases: TGTGCCAGTAACCGGGACGGAAACTCCTACGAGCAGTACTTC.